These T cell receptor beta chains were read from a single sample in a study of shared clonotypes between healthy human individuals. The assay was immunoSEQ multiplex PCR, and TCRdb's table has in-frame clones only and misses some. The sample lists about 980,000 clones, more than 75% occurring once. What was sequenced was memory CD4+ T cells sorted from blood. The receptors shown here come from a man in his late teens or twenties in good health. Each CDR3 is given with its conserved first and last residue. The D gene is left open where the match is weak. Size is stated for part of the rows, as once, few or many counts, or as a class when the clone is expanded.

>.|TRBV5-1|.|TRBJ2-1
CASSLEAGGPDEQFF
TGCGCCAGCAGCTTGGAGGCCGGGGGGCCCGATGAGCAGTTCTTC
>.|TRBV2|TRBD1|TRBJ1-1
CASSEGQGVNTEAFF
TGTGCCAGCAGTGAAGGGCAGGGGGTAAACACTGAAGCTTTCTTT
>.|TRBV5-1|.|TRBJ1-1
CASSSTVMNTEAFF
TGCGCCAGCAGCTCGACCGTCATGAACACTGAAGCTTTCTTT
>.|TRBV27|.|TRBJ2-1
CASSLSGVGYNEQFF
TGTGCCAGCAGTTTATCGGGGGTTGGCTACAATGAGCAGTTCTTC
>.|TRBV6-6|.|TRBJ2-2
CASSRTAGELFF
TGTGCCAGCAGTAGGACAGCCGGGGAGCTGTTTTTT
>.|TRBV10-3|.|TRBJ1-5
CAISESEVGQLNQPQHF
TGTGCCATCAGTGAGTCGGAAGTCGGTCAGCTAAATCAGCCCCAGCATTTT
>.|TRBV11-2|TRBD2|TRBJ2-7
CASSRSGTQTYEQYF
TGTGCCAGCAGCCGTAGCGGGACGCAAACCTACGAGCAGTACTTC
>.|TRBV5-8|.|TRBJ1-6
CASSLATYNSPLHF
TGTGCCAGCAGCTTGGCGACTTATAATTCACCCCTCCACTTT
>few|TRBV30|TRBD1|TRBJ1-6
CAWKVDRAFNSPLHF
TGTGCCTGGAAAGTCGACAGGGCCTTCAATTCACCCCTCCACTTT
>.|TRBV28|.|TRBJ1-2
CASSETGGGADYGYTF
TGTGCCAGCAGCGAAACCGGGGGGGGCGCTGACTATGGCTACACCTTC
>.|TRBV4-1|.|TRBJ2-3
CASSQEVARGLDTQYF
TGCGCCAGCAGCCAAGAAGTAGCCCGGGGACTAGATACGCAGTATTTT
>.|TRBV7-9|.|TRBJ2-1
CASSFSGGNEQFF
TGTGCCAGCAGCTTCAGCGGCGGCAATGAGCAGTTCTTC
>.|TRBV2|.|TRBJ1-4
CASRFGQEKLFF
TGTGCCAGCCGCTTTGGCCAGGAAAAACTGTTTTTT
>.|TRBV5-1|TRBD1|TRBJ2-7
CASRPDRGAGRQYF
TGCGCCAGCAGACCGGACAGGGGCGCAGGACGGCAGTACTTC
>.|TRBV10-3|.|TRBJ1-1
CAIAGYSEVNTEAFF
TGTGCCATCGCCGGTTACTCGGAAGTGAACACTGAAGCTTTCTTT
>few|TRBV27|TRBD2|TRBJ2-3
CASTQARGGAQYF
TGTGCCAGCACTCAGGCCCGCGGGGGGGCGCAGTATTTT
>.|TRBV12-5|TRBD2|TRBJ2-1
CASGLGLAGSVQFF
TGTGCTAGTGGTTTGGGACTAGCGGGTTCTGTGCAGTTCTTC
>few|TRBV27|.|TRBJ1-4
CASSLVFGTNEKLFF
TGTGCCAGCAGTTTAGTTTTTGGAACTAATGAAAAACTGTTTTTT
>.|TRBV13|TRBD2|TRBJ2-3
CASSLKSGANTDTQYF
TGTGCCAGCAGCTTAAAAAGCGGGGCTAACACAGATACGCAGTATTTT
>few|TRBV6-1|.|TRBJ1-1
CASRSPGRGGTEAFF
TGTGCCAGCAGATCCCCGGGCCGGGGGGGCACTGAAGCTTTCTTT
>few|TRBV7-8|.|TRBJ1-1
CASSLVAVMNTEAFF
TGTGCCAGCAGCTTAGTGGCAGTTATGAACACTGAAGCTTTCTTT
>.|TRBV12-5|.|TRBJ1-1
CASGSPDGRNTEAFF
TGTGCTAGTGGCTCCCCCGACGGGAGAAACACTGAAGCTTTCTTT
>once|TRBV6-4|.|TRBJ1-2
CASSDRGTYGYTF
TGTGCCAGCAGTGACAGGGGTACCTATGGCTACACCTTC
>.|TRBV19|TRBD2|TRBJ2-2
CASLRGEANTGELFF
TGTGCCAGTCTCCGGGGGGAAGCGAACACCGGGGAGCTGTTTTTT
>once|TRBV6-1|TRBD1|TRBJ2-7
CASSHERTGNYEQYF
TGTGCCAGCAGCCACGAAAGGACAGGGAACTACGAGCAGTACTTC